This T cell receptor (beta chain) comes out of a study of blood T cells in healthy people across ages. This clonotype was detected only a few times. The target antigen is unknown. Findings and caveats of the study: The lack of PBMC sorting stopped any conclusive naive versus antigen-experienced comparison. Percentage of naive T cells showed a strong correlation with TCR beta diversity. Diversity of TCR beta per million T cells declined in a roughly linear way with age.

Extraction of total RNA produced a minimum of 5.5 micrograms from each sample. With a J-beta primer mix and a sample-barcoded 5' primer, a second PCR ran roughly 7 to 11 cycles. TCRdb ran MiXCR on the 5' RACE reads and lists one entry per CDR3 protein. The profile shows about 720,000 distinct CDR3 sequences, 22% of them singletons. Material: blood. This clonotype was obtained from a man in his sixties or seventies in good health.

The CDR3 here is CASSPRAGGEYF. CDR3 nucleotides: TGTGCCAGCAGCCCTCGGGCGGGTGGGGAGTATTTT. V and J are TRBV12-3 or TRBV12-4 and TRBJ2-3, with TRBD2 as a possible D gene (5 bases). V lost 6 bases, J lost 13 bases, and 17 bases lay in between. This CDR3 comprises 12 residues.